Sequencing of this T cell receptor (beta chain) was carried out in a study of cytomegalovirus exposure and HLA in healthy donors. Findings and caveats of the study: Follow-up analysis later connected one missense variant in DCLRE1C with trimming of TCR beta V- and J-genes. Sequencing likely produced, as an artifact, a cluster of highly shared sequence variants.

The PCR contained 60 Vbeta and 13 Jbeta primers. The table came from immunoSEQ multiplex PCR; TCRdb's copy has only in-frame clones and leaves some out. The table records 230,000 or so clones, 80% to 95% of them present only once. Germline loops: CDR1 SGHNT, CDR2 YYREEE (reference sequence). Trimming took off 3 bases at V and 5 bases at J, with 9 bases between the two ends. The CDR3 totals 12 residues. On this clone itself: Its antigen remains unidentified.

This TCR was sampled from a girl aged 2-10 years in good health and CMV-seronegative. This chain connects TRBV5-4 to TRBJ2-7; weak D call: TRBD2 (6 bases). Sequencing input: PBMCs. Written as DNA, the CDR3 is TGTGCCAGCAGCTCACTAGCTGACGAGCAGTACTTC. The encoded protein is CASSSLADEQYF.